These 22 T cell receptor beta chains came from one sample sequenced in a study of T-cell memory formation after mild COVID-19. TCRdb re-analysed the 5' RACE reads in MiXCR, keeping a single row per CDR3 protein. This sample has more than 250,000 distinct CDR3 sequences, with roughly 18% found just once. Sample: PBMCs or a T cell subset sorted from them (not recorded which). These TCRs come from a man aged 18 to 29 who had mild COVID-19 (a few samples of this study predate the infection). Cell type and time point are not known.

This clonotype occurred a few times. The rearrangement joins TRBV7-2 to TRBJ1-2, with D maybe TRBD1 (5 bases). The V end was cut by 0 bases, the J end by 12 bases, with 14 bases between. The CDR3 is made up of 13 amino acids. Looked up from germline, CDR1 is SGHTA and CDR2 is FQGNSA. The CDR3 protein is CASSLAIGRVDTF. The CDR3 DNA sequence: TGTGCCAGCAGCTTAGCGATCGGCAGGGTGGACACCTTC.

V usage is TRBV7-9 and J usage is TRBJ1-2; 9 bases map to TRBD1. Trimming cost V 7 bases and J 7 bases; bases outside gene matches: 7. The CDR3 consists of 13 residues. The germline CDR1 and CDR2 sequences are SEHNR and FQNEAQ (reference sequence). CDR3 bases: TGTGCCAGCAATCCGGGACAGGGCGGTGGCTACACCTTC. This encodes CASNPGQGGGYTF.

The CDR3 DNA sequence: TGTGCCAGCAGCTTGGGGAGCCGTTCCTACGAGCAGTACTTC. Amino acid sequence: CASSLGSRSYEQYF. The chain has TRBV5-6 and TRBJ2-7; D is undetermined. V shed 0 bases and J shed 1 base, with 8 bases lying between them. Germline V gene lookup returns CDR1 SGHDT and CDR2 YYEEEE. The CDR3 is made up of 14 amino acids.

The rearrangement joins TRBV19 to TRBJ1-2; D is unclear. The CDR3 is 15 residues long. Germline assignment: CDR1 LNHDA and CDR2 SQIVND (reference sequence). The ends were cut back, 5 bases at V and 0 bases at J, with 13 bases in the middle. The CDR3 DNA follows: TGTGCCAGTAGTGGTAGTGGTTGGACTAACTATGGCTACACCTTC. Translation gives CASSGSGWTNYGYTF.

The chain joins TRBV18 to TRBJ2-7; D is undetermined. The CDR3 runs to 12 residues. Trimming took 2 bases from V and 4 from J, leaving 6 bases between them. The germline gives CDR1 KGHSH, CDR2 LQKENI. CDR3: CASSPARYEQYF. The CDR3 nucleotides read TGTGCCAGCTCACCAGCCAGATACGAGCAGTACTTC.

This rearrangement joins TRBV18 to TRBJ2-5; a possible D gene is TRBD1 (5 bases). The CDR3 spans 13 residues. The V end was cut by 4 bases, the J end by 3 bases, with 9 bases between. Germline V gene lookup returns CDR1 KGHSH and CDR2 LQKENI. This CDR3 reads CASSQGLKETQYF. CDR3 coding DNA: TGTGCCAGCTCACAGGGGTTGAAAGAGACCCAGTACTTC.

This clonotype was recorded at least ten times. This chain links TRBV7-9 with TRBJ2-5; possibly TRBD1 for D (5 bases). The CDR3 extends over 11 amino acids. Trimming left V 4 bases short and J 10 bases short, with 10 bases between. Germline V gene sequence: CDR1 SEHNR, CDR2 FQNEAQ (reference sequence). In DNA, the CDR3 is TGTGCCAGCAGCTGGCAAGGGGTCCAGTACTTC. This gives the protein CASSWQGVQYF. The full variable domain, its missing parts supplied by reference TRBV7-9 and TRBJ2-5, is DTGVSQNPRHKITKRGQNVTFRCDPISEHNRLYWYRQTLGQGPEFLTYFQNEAQLEKSRLLSDRFSAERPKGSFSTLEIQRTEQGDSAMYLCASSWQGVQYFGPGTRLLVL.

This clonotype came up a few times. The V and J genes are TRBV24-1 and TRBJ2-1; TRBD2 agrees at 16 bases. CDR1 KGHDR and CDR2 SFDVKD come from the germline V gene. The CDR3 consists of 18 residues. V shed 3 bases and J 2 bases; nucleotides not matched to a gene: 3. The CDR3 sequence is CATSDAGTSGGAYNEQFF. In DNA form, the CDR3 reads TGTGCCACCAGTGATGCCGGGACTAGCGGGGGGGCCTACAATGAGCAGTTCTTC.

The chain combines TRBV5-4 with TRBJ1-5; D gene unclear. V was cut by 4 bases and J by 6 bases, with 14 bases left in between. The CDR3 loop spans 14 amino acids. Per the germline V gene, CDR1 is SGHNT and CDR2 is YYREEE (reference sequence). CDR3 DNA: TGTGCCAGCAGCCTTGGGCCCTCGGGTCAGCCCCAGCATTTT. This codes for CASSLGPSGQPQHF. Based on the CDR3 plus reference TRBV5-4 and TRBJ1-5, the full variable domain is ETGVTQSPTHLIKTRGQQVTLRCSSQSGHNTVSWYQQALGQGPQFIFQYYREEENGRGNFPPRFSGLQFPNYSSELNVNALELDDSALYLCASSLGPSGQPQHFGDGTRLSIL.

The sample holds one count of this clonotype. The V and J genes are TRBV21-1 and TRBJ1-1; whether TRBD1, the table's D call, matches the DNA was not checked. TRBV21-1 is annotated as a pseudogene. The CDR3 extends over 19 amino acids. The CDR3 DNA sequence: TGTGCCAACTTCAACCTCATTGCCCGGGACAGGGGGCTTGGCACTGAAGCTTTCTTT. Residues: CANFNLIARDRGLGTEAFF.

This clonotype appeared a few times. One end of the junction fails to match germline, which may point to a read error. The rearrangement links TRBV19 to TRBJ1-1, with D unresolved. CDR3 length equals 12 residues. Germline CDR1 is LNHDA and CDR2 is SQIVND (reference sequence). Here the CDR3 reads CASSTSDRVPEF. CDR3 sequence (DNA): TGTGCCAGTAGTACATCGGACCGGGTCCCCGAATTT.

This clonotype appeared many times. V and J are TRBV12-5 and TRBJ2-4; possibly TRBD2 for D (6 bases). Trimming cost V 4 bases and J 3 bases, with 7 bases left between them. The germline V gene has CDR1 LGHNT and CDR2 FRNRAP. The CDR3 loop spans 13 amino acids. CDR3 region: CASGSGDKNIQYF. CDR3 bases: TGTGCTAGTGGTTCGGGGGACAAAAACATTCAGTACTTC.

The sample holds a few counts of this clonotype. The chain links TRBV20-1 to TRBJ2-5; no clear D gene. The CDR3 loop spans 11 amino acids. Germline V gene sequence: CDR1 DFQATT, CDR2 SNEGSKA (reference sequence). V was clipped by 4 bases and J by 5 bases, with 8 bases between them. Here the CDR3 reads CSANRVETQYF. CDR3 DNA: TGCAGTGCTAACCGAGTGGAGACCCAGTACTTC.

Ten or more counts support this clonotype. The chain recombines TRBV20-1 with TRBJ2-7; 7 bases are a match to TRBD1. V lost 2 bases, J lost 1 base, and 5 bases stayed unmatched. In germline, CDR1 is DFQATT, CDR2 SNEGSKA (reference sequence). The CDR3 is 14 amino acids. The CDR3 loop is CSARLQGESYEQYF. CDR3 bases: TGCAGTGCTAGACTCCAGGGGGAATCCTACGAGCAGTACTTC.

The chain employs TRBV10-3 and TRBJ2-5; TRBD1 or TRBD2 may be the D gene (6 bases each). Between the trimmed V and J ends, which lost 2 bases and 3 bases, there was a span of 10 bases. The CDR3 is 14 residues long. The germline V gene has CDR1 ENHRY and CDR2 SYGVKD. This CDR3 is CAISEPGAKETQYF. DNA for the CDR3: TGTGCCATCAGTGAGCCGGGGGCTAAAGAGACCCAGTACTTC.

The chain links TRBV6-5 to TRBJ1-4; no definite D call. The V and J ends lost 0 bases and 5 bases respectively, with 13 bases between them. Germline loops: CDR1 MNHEY, CDR2 SVGAGI. This CDR3 spans 16 amino acids. CDR3 sequence: CASSYSIGGVNEKLFF. In nucleotides, the CDR3 is TGTGCCAGCAGTTACTCGATTGGAGGCGTGAATGAAAAACTGTTTTTT.

The chain has TRBV29-1 and TRBJ1-1, with a weak D call TRBD1 (6 bases). CDR1 and CDR2 from the germline V gene are SQVTM and ANQGSEA. V lost 7 bases and J 1 base, leaving 16 bases between the germline ends. The CDR3 contains 14 residues. CDR3 residues: CSAPATGSNTEAFF. Here the CDR3 DNA reads TGCAGCGCCCCGGCAACAGGGTCGAACACTGAAGCTTTCTTT.

The V call is TRBV4-3, the J call TRBJ1-2; D is unclear. CDR1 and CDR2 (germline): LGHNA, YSLEER. This CDR3 has 18 amino acids. V was cut by 0 bases and J by 1 base, with 18 bases left in between. This chain's CDR3 is CASSQEGSAALNNYGYTF. The CDR3 DNA is TGCGCCAGCAGCCAAGAGGGGAGCGCAGCGTTAAATAACTATGGCTACACCTTC.

The rearrangement links TRBV5-1 to TRBJ2-3, with 8 bases lining up with TRBD2. V lost 1 base to trimming and J lost 6 bases; unmatched junction nucleotides: 10. The CDR3 is 16 residues long. The germline CDR1 and CDR2 sequences are SGHRS and YFSETQ. CDR3 sequence (DNA): TGCGCCAGCAGCTTGATGGCCTCGGGGGGGTCGGATACGCAGTATTTT. Its translation is CASSLMASGGSDTQYF.

This clonotype was detected a few times. The chain combines TRBV6-5 with TRBJ1-2; 8 bases fit TRBD1. This CDR3 comprises 13 residues. Germline trimming cut 2 bases from V and 9 bases from J; bases unmatched to any gene: 5. Germline-derived CDR1 and CDR2 are MNHEY and SVGAGI. CDR3 nucleotide sequence: TGTGCCAGCAGTTACCGCAGGGGGCTCAGCTACACCTTC. Its translation: CASSYRRGLSYTF.

This clonotype appeared a few times. The chain recombines TRBV7-9 with TRBJ1-4; D is uncertain. This CDR3 has 12 amino acids. V was shortened by 4 bases and J by 11 bases, with 11 bases between the two germline ends. The germline V gene has CDR1 SEHNR and CDR2 FQNEAQ (reference sequence). The CDR3, as DNA: TGTGCCAGCAGCTCCATCGTAGGGAAACTGTTTTTT. It specifies CASSSIVGKLFF.

This clonotype was observed at least ten times. This chain links TRBV6-6 with TRBJ2-7, with a tentative D call TRBD1 (6 bases). Looked up from germline, CDR1 is MNHNY and CDR2 is SVGAGI (reference sequence). The CDR3 has 14 amino acids. V lost 5 bases to trimming and J lost 0 bases, with 11 bases between them. The CDR3: CASSRATGSYEQYF. In DNA, the CDR3 is TGTGCCAGCAGTCGAGCGACAGGCTCCTACGAGCAGTACTTC.